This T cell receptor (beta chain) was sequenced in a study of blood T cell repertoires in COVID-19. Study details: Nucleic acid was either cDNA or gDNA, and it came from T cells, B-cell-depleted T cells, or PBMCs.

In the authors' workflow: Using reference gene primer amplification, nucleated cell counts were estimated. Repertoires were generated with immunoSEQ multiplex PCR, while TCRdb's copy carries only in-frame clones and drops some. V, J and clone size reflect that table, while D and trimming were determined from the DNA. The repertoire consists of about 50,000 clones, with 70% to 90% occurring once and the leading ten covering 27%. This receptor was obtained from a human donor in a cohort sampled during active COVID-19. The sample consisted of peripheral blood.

This CDR3 is CASSFTGTGYNEQYV. Here the CDR3 DNA reads TGTGCCAGCAGCTTCACCGGGACAGGCTACAACGAGCAGTACGTC. This chain joins TRBV5-6 and TRBJ2-7, with 8 bases matching TRBD1. Trimming removed 2 bases from V and 5 bases from J; junction bases left unmatched: 9. Germline CDR1 SGHDT, CDR2 YYEEEE. The CDR3 is 15 residues long.